This TCR beta chain was obtained from a study of shared clonotypes between healthy human individuals. Study findings and constraints: With a few donors compared, roughly 5% of naive CD4 clonotypes were shared.

V lost 6 bases, J lost 0 bases, and 5 bases stayed unmatched. The length of the CDR3 is 14 residues. Germline CDR1 reads WSHSY; CDR2 reads SAAADI. Assay used: immunoSEQ multiplex PCR; TCRdb lists only in-frame clones, some missing. Here the sample spans hundreds of thousands of clones, roughly 97% being singletons. About this clone itself: Its cognate antigen is unknown.

The V and J genes are TRBV10-2 and TRBJ2-7; TRBD2 agrees at 7 bases. The specimen was naive CD4+ T cells sorted from blood. Subset here: CD45RA+ positively selected. This TCR was sampled from a woman aged 25 to 39 in good health. The CDR3 DNA is TGCGCCAGCAGGAGGGGACTAACCTCCTACGAGCAGTACTTC. This gives the protein CASRRGLTSYEQYF.